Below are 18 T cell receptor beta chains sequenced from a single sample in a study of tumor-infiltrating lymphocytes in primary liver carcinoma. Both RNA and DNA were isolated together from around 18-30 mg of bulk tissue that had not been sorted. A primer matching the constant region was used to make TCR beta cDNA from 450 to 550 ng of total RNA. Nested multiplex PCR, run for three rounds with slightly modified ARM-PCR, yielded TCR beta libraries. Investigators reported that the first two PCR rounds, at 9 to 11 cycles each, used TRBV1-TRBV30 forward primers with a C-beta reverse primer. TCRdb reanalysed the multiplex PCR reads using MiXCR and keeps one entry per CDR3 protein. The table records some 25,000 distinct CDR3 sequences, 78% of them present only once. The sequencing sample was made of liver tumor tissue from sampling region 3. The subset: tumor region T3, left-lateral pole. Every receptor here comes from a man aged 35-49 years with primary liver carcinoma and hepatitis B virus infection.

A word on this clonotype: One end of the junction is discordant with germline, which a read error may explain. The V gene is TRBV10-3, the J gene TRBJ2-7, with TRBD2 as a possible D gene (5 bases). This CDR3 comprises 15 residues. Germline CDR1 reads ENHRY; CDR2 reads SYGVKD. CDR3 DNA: TGTGCCACCAGTTTCGGTAGTAGCGACTCCAACGAGCAGTACTTC. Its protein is CATSFGSSDSNEQYF.

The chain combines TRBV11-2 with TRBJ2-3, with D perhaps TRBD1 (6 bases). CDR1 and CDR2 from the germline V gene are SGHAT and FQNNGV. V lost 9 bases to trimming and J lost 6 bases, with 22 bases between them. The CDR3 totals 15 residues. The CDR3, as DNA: TGTGCCAGTAGCACAGGGTATAGATCGGGGGATACGCAGTATTTT. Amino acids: CASSTGYRSGDTQYF.

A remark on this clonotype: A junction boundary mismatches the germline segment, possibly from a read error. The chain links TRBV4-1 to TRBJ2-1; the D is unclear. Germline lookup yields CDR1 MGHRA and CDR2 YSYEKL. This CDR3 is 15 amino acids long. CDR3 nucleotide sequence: TGCGCCGGCAGCCCGTTCGGTAACAACAACAATGAGCAGCTCTTC. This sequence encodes CAGSPFGNNNNEQLF.

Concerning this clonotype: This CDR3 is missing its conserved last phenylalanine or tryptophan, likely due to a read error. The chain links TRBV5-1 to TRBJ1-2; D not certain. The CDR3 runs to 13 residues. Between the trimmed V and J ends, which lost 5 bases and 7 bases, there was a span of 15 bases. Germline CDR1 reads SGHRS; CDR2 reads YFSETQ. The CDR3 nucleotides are TGCGCCAGCAGTTCGACCAATGCTATTGGCTACACCTTA. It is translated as CASSSTNAIGYTL.

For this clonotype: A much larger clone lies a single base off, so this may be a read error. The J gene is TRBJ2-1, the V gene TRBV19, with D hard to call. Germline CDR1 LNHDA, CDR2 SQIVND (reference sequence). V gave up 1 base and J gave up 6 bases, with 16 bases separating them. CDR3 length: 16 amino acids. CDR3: CASSIVRILSINEQFF. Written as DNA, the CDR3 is TGTGCCAGTAGTATAGTTCGCATACTTTCAATCAATGAGCAGTTCTTC.

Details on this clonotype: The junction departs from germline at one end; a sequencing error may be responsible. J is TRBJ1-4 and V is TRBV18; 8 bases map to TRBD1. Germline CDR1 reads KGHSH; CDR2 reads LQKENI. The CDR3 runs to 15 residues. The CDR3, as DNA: TGTGCCAGCTCCCAGGACCGGGACAGGTCTGAAAAACCGTTTTTT. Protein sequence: CASSQDRDRSEKPFF.

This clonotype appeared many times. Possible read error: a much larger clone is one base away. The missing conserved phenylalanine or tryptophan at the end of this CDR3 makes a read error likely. CDR3 in amino acids: CASSLTDTAYEQYS. The CDR3 region has the DNA TGTGCCAGCAGCTTAACTGACACTGCCTACGAGCAGTACTCC. The chain is built from TRBV11-2 and TRBJ2-7; no clear D. The CDR3 loop spans 14 amino acids. Germline V gives CDR1 SGHAT, CDR2 FQNNGV. The V gene lost 2 bases and the J gene lost 2 bases, with 10 bases spanning the gap.

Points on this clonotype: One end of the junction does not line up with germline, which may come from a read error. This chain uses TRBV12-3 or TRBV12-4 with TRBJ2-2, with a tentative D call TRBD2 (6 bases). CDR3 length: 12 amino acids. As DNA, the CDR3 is TGTGCAAGCAGTCCGCGGGCCGGGGGGCTGTTTTTT. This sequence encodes CASSPRAGGLFF.

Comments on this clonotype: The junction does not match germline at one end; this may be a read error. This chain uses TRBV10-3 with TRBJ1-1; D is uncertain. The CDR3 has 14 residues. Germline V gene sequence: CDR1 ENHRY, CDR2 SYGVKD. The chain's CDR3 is CAISDRYTNIEALF. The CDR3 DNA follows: TGTGCCATCAGTGACCGCTACACGAACATTGAAGCTCTCTTT.

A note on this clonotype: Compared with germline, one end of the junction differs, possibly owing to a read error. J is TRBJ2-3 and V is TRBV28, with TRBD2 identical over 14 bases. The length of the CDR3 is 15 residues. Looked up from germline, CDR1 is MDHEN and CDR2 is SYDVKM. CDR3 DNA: TGTGCCAACAGTTTGGCGGGACTAGCGGGGGATACACAGTATTTT. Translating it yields CANSLAGLAGDTQYF.

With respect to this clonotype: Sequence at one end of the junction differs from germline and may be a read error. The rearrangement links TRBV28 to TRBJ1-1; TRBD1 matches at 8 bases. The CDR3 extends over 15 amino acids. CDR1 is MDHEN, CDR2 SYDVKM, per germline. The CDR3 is CASSDPRGLSTETFF. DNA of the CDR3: TGTGCCAGCAGCGACCCCAGGGGGCTCAGTACTGAAACTTTCTTT.

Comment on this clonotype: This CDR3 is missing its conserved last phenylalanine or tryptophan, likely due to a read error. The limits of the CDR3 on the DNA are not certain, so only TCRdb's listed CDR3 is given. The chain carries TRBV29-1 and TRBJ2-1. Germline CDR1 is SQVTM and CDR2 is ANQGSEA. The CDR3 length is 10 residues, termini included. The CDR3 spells CSVYRNERFL.

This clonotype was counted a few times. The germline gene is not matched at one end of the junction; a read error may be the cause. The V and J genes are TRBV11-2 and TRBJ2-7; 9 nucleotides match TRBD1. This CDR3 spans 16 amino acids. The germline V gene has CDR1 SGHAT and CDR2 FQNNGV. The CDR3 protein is CASSFTQGAIHNEQYF. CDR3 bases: TGTGCCAGTAGCTTCACACAGGGGGCCATTCATAACGAGCAGTACTTC.

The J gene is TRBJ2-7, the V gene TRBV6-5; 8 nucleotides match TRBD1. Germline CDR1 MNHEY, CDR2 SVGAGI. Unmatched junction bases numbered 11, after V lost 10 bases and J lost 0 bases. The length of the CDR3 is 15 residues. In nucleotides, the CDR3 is TGTGCCAACAGATTCGGACAGGGCAACTCCTACGAGCAGTACTTC. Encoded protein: CANRFGQGNSYEQYF.

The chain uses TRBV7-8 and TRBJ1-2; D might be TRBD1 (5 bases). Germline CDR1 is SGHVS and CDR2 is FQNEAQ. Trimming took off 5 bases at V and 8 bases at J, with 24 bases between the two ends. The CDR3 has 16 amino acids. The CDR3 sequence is CASSLGVGQGRRGYTF. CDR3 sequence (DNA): TGTGCCAGCAGCCTCGGAGTGGGCCAGGGTCGAAGAGGCTACACCTTC. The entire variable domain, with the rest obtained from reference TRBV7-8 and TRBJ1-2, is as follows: GAGVSQSPRYKVAKRGQDVALRCDPISGHVSLFWYQQALGQGPEFLTYFQNEAQLDKSGLPSDRFFAERPEGSVSTLKIQRTQQEDSAVYLCASSLGVGQGRRGYTFGSGTRLTVV.

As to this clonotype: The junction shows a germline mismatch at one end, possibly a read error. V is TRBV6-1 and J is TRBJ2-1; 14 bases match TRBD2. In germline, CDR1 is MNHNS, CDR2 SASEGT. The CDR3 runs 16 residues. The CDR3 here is CVSSKATSGREREQFF. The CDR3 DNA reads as TGTGTCAGCAGTAAAGCGACTAGCGGGAGGGAGCGGGAGCAGTTCTTT.

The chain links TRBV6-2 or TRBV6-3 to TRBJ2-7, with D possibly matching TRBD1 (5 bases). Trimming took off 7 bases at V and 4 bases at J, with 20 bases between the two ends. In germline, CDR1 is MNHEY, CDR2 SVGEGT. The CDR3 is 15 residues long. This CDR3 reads CASTCHLGRAYEQYF. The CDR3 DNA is TGTGCCAGCACTTGCCATCTAGGCAGGGCATACGAGCAGTACTTC.

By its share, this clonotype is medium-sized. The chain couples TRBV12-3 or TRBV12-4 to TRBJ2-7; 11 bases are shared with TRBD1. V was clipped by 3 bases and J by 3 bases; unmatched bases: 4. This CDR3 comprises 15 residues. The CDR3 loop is CASSFGQGANYEQYF. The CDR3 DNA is TGTGCCAGCAGTTTTGGACAGGGGGCGAACTACGAGCAGTACTTC.